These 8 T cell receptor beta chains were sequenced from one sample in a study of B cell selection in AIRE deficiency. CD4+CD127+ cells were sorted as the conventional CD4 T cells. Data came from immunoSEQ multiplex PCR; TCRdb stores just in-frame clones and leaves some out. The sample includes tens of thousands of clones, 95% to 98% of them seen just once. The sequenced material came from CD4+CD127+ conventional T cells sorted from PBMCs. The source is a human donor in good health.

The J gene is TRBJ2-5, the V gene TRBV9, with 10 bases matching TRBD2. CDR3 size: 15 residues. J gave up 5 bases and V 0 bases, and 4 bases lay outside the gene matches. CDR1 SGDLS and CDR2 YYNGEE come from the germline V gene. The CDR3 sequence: CASSVGLAGVETQYF. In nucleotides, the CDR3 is TGTGCCAGCAGCGTAGGGCTAGCGGGAGTTGAGACCCAGTACTTC.

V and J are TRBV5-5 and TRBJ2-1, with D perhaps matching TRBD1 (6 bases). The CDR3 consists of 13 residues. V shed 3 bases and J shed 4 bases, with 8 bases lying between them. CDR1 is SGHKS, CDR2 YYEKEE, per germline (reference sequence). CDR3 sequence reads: CASSWGHYNEQFF. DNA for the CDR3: TGTGCCAGCAGCTGGGGACATTACAATGAGCAGTTCTTC.

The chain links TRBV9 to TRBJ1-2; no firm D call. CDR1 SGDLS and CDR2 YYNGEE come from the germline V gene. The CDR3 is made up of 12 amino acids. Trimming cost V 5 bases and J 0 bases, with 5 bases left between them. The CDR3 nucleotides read TGTGCCAGCAGTTTAACTAACTATGGCTACACCTTC. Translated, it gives CASSLTNYGYTF.

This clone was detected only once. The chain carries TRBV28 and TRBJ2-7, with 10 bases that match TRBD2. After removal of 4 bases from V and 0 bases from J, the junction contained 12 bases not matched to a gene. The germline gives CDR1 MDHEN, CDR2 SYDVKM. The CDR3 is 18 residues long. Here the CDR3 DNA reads TGTGCCAGCAGTTCACCTAGCGGGAGTGAGGCGGGCTCCTACGAGCAGTACTTC. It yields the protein CASSSPSGSEAGSYEQYF.

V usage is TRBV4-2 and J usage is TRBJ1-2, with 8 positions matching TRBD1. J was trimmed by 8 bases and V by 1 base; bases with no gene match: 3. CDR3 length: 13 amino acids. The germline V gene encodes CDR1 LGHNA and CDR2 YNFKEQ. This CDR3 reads CASSQGRQGGYTF. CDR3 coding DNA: TGTGCCAGCAGCCAAGGCCGACAGGGGGGCTACACCTTC.

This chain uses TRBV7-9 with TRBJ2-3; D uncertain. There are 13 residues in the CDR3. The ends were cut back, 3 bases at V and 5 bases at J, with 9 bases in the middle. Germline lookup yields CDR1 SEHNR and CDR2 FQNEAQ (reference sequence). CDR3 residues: CASSFSGGDTQYF. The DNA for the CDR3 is TGTGCCAGCAGCTTTTCCGGCGGAGATACGCAGTATTTT.

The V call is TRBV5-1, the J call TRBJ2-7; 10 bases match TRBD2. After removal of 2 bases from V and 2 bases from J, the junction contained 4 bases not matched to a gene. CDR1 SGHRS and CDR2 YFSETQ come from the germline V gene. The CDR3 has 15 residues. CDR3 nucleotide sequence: TGCGCCAGCAGCTTACAAGCGGGAGGGACCTACGAGCAGTACTTC. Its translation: CASSLQAGGTYEQYF.

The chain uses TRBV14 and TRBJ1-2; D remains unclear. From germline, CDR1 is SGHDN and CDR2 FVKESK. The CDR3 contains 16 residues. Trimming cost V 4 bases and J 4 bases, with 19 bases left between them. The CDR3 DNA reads TGTGCCAGCAGCCCTGACGTAATTGGAAAGACCTATGGCTACACCTTC. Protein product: CASSPDVIGKTYGYTF.